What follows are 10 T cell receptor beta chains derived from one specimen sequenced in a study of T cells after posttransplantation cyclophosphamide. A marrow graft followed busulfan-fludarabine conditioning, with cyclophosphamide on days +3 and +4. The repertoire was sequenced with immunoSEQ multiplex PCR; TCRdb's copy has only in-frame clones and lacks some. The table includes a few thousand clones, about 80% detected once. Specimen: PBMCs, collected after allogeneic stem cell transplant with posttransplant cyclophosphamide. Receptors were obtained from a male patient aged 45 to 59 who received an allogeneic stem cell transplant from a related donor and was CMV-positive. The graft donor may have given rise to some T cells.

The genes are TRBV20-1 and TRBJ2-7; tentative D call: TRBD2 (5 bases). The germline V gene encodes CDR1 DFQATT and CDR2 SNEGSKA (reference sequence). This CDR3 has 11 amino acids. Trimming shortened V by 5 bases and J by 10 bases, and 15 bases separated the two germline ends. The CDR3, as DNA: TGCAGTGCTCGTTCTGGGAGTTCACAGTACTTC. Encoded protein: CSARSGSSQYF.

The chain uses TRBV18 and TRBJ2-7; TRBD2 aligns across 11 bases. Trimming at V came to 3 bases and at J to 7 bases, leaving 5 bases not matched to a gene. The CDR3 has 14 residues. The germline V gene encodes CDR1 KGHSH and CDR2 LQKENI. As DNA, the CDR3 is TGTGCCAGCTCACCGGAACTAGCGGGGGTGGAGCAGTACTTC. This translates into CASSPELAGVEQYF. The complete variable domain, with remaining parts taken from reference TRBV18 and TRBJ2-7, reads NAGVMQNPRHLVRRRGQEARLRCSPMKGHSHVYWYRQLPEEGLKFMVYLQKENIIDESGMPKERFSAEFPKEGPSILRIQQVVRGDSAAYFCASSPELAGVEQYFGPGTRLTVT.

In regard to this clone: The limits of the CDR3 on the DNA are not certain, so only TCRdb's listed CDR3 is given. The CDR3 region is CASRLVALGTGFYRVVYEQYF. The chain joins TRBV12-2 to TRBJ2-7; the D call in the table, TRBD1, was not verified against the DNA. TRBV12-2 is flagged as a pseudogene. The CDR3 extends over 21 residues, inclusive of both ends.

The CDR3 loop reads CASSEFRYTEAFF. CDR3 bases: TGCGCCAGCAGTGAGTTCAGGTACACTGAAGCTTTCTTT. The chain is built from TRBV10-1 and TRBJ1-1; D unresolved. The CDR3 has 13 residues. CDR1 WNHNN and CDR2 SYGVQD come from the germline V gene (reference sequence). Trimming cost V 1 base and J 3 bases, with 6 bases left between them.

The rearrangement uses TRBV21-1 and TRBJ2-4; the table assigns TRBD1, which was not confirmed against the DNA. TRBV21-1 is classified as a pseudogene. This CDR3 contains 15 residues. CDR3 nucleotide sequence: TGTGCCAGCAGCAGCGTCAGGGTGGCCAAAAACATTCAGTACTTC. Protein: CASSSVRVAKNIQYF.

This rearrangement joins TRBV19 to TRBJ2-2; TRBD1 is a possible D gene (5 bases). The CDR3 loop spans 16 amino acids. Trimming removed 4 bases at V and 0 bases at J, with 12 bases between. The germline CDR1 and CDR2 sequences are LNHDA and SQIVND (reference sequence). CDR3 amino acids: CASSRSTDANTGELFF. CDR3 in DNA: TGTGCCAGTAGTAGATCGACAGATGCGAACACCGGGGAGCTGTTTTTT.

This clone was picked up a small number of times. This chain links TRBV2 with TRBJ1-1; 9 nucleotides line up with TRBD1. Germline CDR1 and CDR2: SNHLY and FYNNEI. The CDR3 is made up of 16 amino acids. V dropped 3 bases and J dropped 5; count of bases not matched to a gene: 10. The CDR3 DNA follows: TGTGCCAGCAGTGAGTTACAGGGGGCGGGTCAGACTGAAGCTTTCTTT. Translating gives CASSELQGAGQTEAFF.

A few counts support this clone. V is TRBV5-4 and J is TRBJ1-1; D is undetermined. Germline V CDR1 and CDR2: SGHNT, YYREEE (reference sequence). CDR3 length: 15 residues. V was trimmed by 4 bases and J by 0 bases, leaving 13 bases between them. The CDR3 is CASSPGGNMNTEAFF. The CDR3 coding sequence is TGTGCCAGCAGCCCTGGAGGTAACATGAACACTGAAGCTTTCTTT.

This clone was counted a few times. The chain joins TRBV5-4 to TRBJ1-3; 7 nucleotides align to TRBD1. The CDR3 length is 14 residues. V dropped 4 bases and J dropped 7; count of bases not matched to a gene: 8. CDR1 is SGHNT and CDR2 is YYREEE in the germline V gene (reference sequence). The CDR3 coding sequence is TGTGCCAGCAGCGTAGACAGGGATCGGAACACCATATATTTT. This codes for CASSVDRDRNTIYF.

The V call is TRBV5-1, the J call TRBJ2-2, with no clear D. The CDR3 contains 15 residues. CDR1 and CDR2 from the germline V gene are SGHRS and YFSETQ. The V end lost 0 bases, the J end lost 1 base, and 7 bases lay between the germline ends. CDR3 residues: CASSLGQMNTGELFF. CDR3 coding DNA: TGCGCCAGCAGCTTGGGGCAGATGAACACCGGGGAGCTGTTTTTT. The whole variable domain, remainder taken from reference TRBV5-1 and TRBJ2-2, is KAGVTQTPRYLIKTRGQQVTLSCSPISGHRSVSWYQQTPGQGLQFLFEYFSETQRNKGNFPGRFSGRQFSNSRSEMNVSTLELGDSALYLCASSLGQMNTGELFFGEGSRLTVL.